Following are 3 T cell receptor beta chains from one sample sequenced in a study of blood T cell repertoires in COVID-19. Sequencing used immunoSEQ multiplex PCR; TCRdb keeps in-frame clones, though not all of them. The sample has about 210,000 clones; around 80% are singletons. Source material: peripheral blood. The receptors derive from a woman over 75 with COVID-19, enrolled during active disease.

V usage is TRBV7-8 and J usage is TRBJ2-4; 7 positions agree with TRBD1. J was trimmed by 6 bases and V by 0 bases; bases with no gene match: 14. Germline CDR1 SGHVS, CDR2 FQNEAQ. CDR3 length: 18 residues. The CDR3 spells CASSLAVAGGRVGNIQYF. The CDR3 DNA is TGTGCCAGCAGCTTAGCGGTCGCAGGGGGTCGGGTTGGAAACATTCAGTACTTC.

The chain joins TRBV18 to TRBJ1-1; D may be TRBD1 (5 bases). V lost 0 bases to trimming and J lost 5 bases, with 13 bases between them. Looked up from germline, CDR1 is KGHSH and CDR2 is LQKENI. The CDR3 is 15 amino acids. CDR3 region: CASSPPTRAGTEAFF. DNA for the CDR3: TGTGCCAGCTCACCACCGACTCGGGCAGGGACTGAAGCTTTCTTT.

CDR3 nucleotide sequence: TGTGCCAGCATTCGCACAGGGGCCACTGAAGCTTTCTTT. This translates into CASIRTGATEAFF. This rearrangement joins TRBV12-3 or TRBV12-4 to TRBJ1-1; 7 bases are shared with TRBD1. V lost 7 bases and J lost 4; bases outside the gene matches: 6. This CDR3 is built from 13 residues.